Below, 20 T cell receptor beta chains from the same sample are listed, as sequenced in a study of naive and memory T cell subsets. Study findings and constraints: Naive repertoires, especially CD8, held a few larger clonotypes, possibly memory cells re-expressing CD45RA.

Two oligonucleotides, mixed equimolar, formed the beta constant-region primer covering TRBC1 and TRBC2. Four rounds of PCR amplified the ligated cDNA using nested alpha and beta constant-region primers plus SP2. TCRdb re-analysed the UMI-ligation and nested PCR reads in MiXCR, keeping a single row per CDR3 protein. The profile covers about 150,000 distinct CDR3 sequences, with 22% appearing a single time and 0.11% taken by the ten largest. The antigens these receptors bind are not known. The material sequenced was naive CD4+ T cells from blood. All receptors derive from a human donor in good health.

The chain recombines TRBV9 with TRBJ2-7, with 10 bases lining up with TRBD2. V lost 2 bases and J lost 1; bases outside the gene matches: 0. Germline V lookup: CDR1 SGDLS, CDR2 YYNGEE. CDR3 length: 14 residues. CDR3: CASSVTSGSYEQYF. Here the CDR3 DNA reads TGTGCCAGCAGCGTGACTAGCGGGTCCTACGAGCAGTACTTC.

In its sample, this clonotype was seen a few times. This CDR3 is CASSLVYQETQYF. CDR3 in DNA: TGTGCCAGCTCTTTGGTGTACCAAGAGACCCAGTACTTC. This chain joins TRBV6-2 or TRBV6-3 and TRBJ2-5; D remains unclear. The CDR3 totals 13 residues. The germline V gene encodes CDR1 MNHEY and CDR2 SVGEGT. Trimming took off 8 bases at V and 0 bases at J, with 10 bases between the two ends.

The sample holds a few counts of this clonotype. V gene TRBV6-5 combines with J gene TRBJ2-7, with D uncertain. The germline gives CDR1 MNHEY, CDR2 SVGAGI. The CDR3 contains 12 residues. Trimming removed 6 bases at V and 8 bases at J, with 14 bases between. The CDR3 here is CASSRPDRQQYF. CDR3 sequence (DNA): TGTGCCAGCAGCCGCCCGGACCGGCAGCAGTACTTC.

This clonotype showed up many times. J is TRBJ2-1 and V is TRBV20-1; D possibly corresponds to TRBD1 (6 bases). Looked up from germline, CDR1 is DFQATT and CDR2 is SNEGSKA (reference sequence). With 0 bases removed from V and 4 bases from J, the gap between germline ends came to 7 bases. The CDR3 runs to 13 residues. CDR3 protein: CSARDRGYNEQFF. The CDR3 coding sequence is TGCAGTGCTAGAGATAGGGGGTACAATGAGCAGTTCTTC.

The CDR3 DNA is TGTGCCAGCAGTTTATGGTCAGTTGGAAACACCATATATTTT. This gives the protein CASSLWSVGNTIYF. This chain uses TRBV12-3 or TRBV12-4 with TRBJ1-3; no firm D call. Between the trimmed V and J ends, which lost 2 bases and 3 bases, there was a span of 8 bases. There are 14 residues in the CDR3.

This clonotype was picked up a small number of times. The chain employs TRBV12-3 or TRBV12-4 and TRBJ1-5; possible D gene TRBD1, 5 bases. This CDR3 region has 14 residues. The V gene lost 7 bases and the J gene lost 5 bases, with 15 bases spanning the gap. CDR3: CASTQGWGDQPQHF. In DNA form, the CDR3 reads TGTGCCAGCACCCAGGGTTGGGGGGATCAGCCCCAGCATTTT.

V is TRBV24-1 and J is TRBJ2-5; D possibly corresponds to TRBD1 (6 bases). V gave up 4 bases and J gave up 6 bases, with 14 bases separating them. The germline CDR1 and CDR2 sequences are KGHDR and SFDVKD. This CDR3 contains 14 residues. This chain's CDR3 is CATSDPGQMKTQYF. The CDR3 DNA is TGTGCCACCAGTGACCCAGGACAGATGAAGACCCAGTACTTC.

This clonotype was seen only a few times. The V gene is TRBV20-1, the J gene TRBJ2-3, with D possibly being TRBD1 (5 bases). The germline V gene has CDR1 DFQATT and CDR2 SNEGSKA (reference sequence). V was cut by 2 bases and J by 1 base, with 13 bases left in between. This CDR3 has 15 amino acids. The CDR3 sequence is CSARKTGIGTDTQYF. The CDR3 nucleotides read TGCAGTGCTAGAAAAACAGGAATCGGCACAGATACGCAGTATTTT.

This clonotype was recorded a few times. This chain uses TRBV6-5 with TRBJ2-7, with a tentative D call TRBD1 (6 bases). This CDR3 spans 12 amino acids. The V end lost 4 bases, the J end lost 6 bases, and 10 bases lay between the germline ends. The germline V gene has CDR1 MNHEY and CDR2 SVGAGI. The CDR3 loop reads CASSWNRVEQYF. Here the CDR3 DNA reads TGTGCCAGCAGTTGGAACAGGGTCGAGCAGTACTTC.

The chain is built from TRBV30 and TRBJ2-5; 8 bases fit TRBD2. Germline V gene data show CDR1 as GTSNPN and CDR2 as SVGIG (reference sequence). CDR3 length: 14 residues. V dropped 6 bases and J dropped 3; count of bases not matched to a gene: 9. The CDR3 sequence is CACVENSGKETQYF. CDR3 bases: TGTGCCTGCGTGGAAAATAGCGGGAAAGAGACCCAGTACTTC.

The rearrangement joins TRBV19 to TRBJ1-5; D is undetermined. The CDR3 covers 14 residues. CDR1 is LNHDA and CDR2 is SQIVND in the germline V gene (reference sequence). With 5 bases removed from V and 4 bases from J, the gap between germline ends came to 12 bases. CDR3 nucleotides: TGTGCCAGTAGTCAGGTGGGGAAGAATCAGCCCCAGCATTTT. Translating it yields CASSQVGKNQPQHF.

The rearrangement links TRBV29-1 to TRBJ2-1, with 11 bases matching TRBD2. This CDR3 is built from 14 residues. V shed 4 bases and J 9 bases; nucleotides not matched to a gene: 8. Germline assignment: CDR1 SQVTM and CDR2 ANQGSEA. The DNA of the CDR3 is TGCAGCGTTGTAGCGGGAGGGTTCTTATTTGAGCAGTTCTTC. Translation: CSVVAGGFLFEQFF.

This clonotype has more than one count but fewer than ten. The rearrangement joins TRBV24-1 to TRBJ1-5; D unresolved. The CDR3 consists of 17 residues. The ends were cut back, 4 bases at V and 1 base at J, with 16 bases in the middle. Looked up from germline, CDR1 is KGHDR and CDR2 is SFDVKD. CDR3 nucleotides: TGTGCCACCAGTGACCACGGGAGCCCAAACAGCAATCAGCCCCAGCATTTT. Translating it yields CATSDHGSPNSNQPQHF.

This sequence joins TRBV5-1 and TRBJ2-3; D possibly uses TRBD1 or TRBD2 (5 bases each). V dropped 7 bases and J dropped 2 bases, with 14 bases sitting between them. Germline values: CDR1 SGHRS, CDR2 YFSETQ. The CDR3 has 14 residues. The CDR3 protein is CASCQEGTTDTQYF. The DNA of the CDR3 is TGCGCCAGCTGCCAAGAGGGGACCACAGATACGCAGTATTTT.

The chain links TRBV5-4 to TRBJ1-5, with TRBD1 as a possible D gene (5 bases). The germline V gene encodes CDR1 SGHNT and CDR2 YYREEE (reference sequence). This CDR3 is built from 15 residues. The V and J ends lost 4 bases and 0 bases respectively, with 11 bases between them. CDR3: CASSLGTNSNQPQHF. DNA of the CDR3: TGTGCCAGCAGCCTGGGGACCAATAGCAATCAGCCCCAGCATTTT.

V gene TRBV7-6 combines with J gene TRBJ2-3, with D hard to call. This CDR3 has 16 residues. The V end lost 0 bases, the J end lost 2 bases, and 12 bases lay between the germline ends. The V gene's germline CDR1 is SGHVS and CDR2 FNYEAQ. The CDR3 DNA is TGTGCCAGCAGCTTAGCCTCCGGGTTTTTCACAGATACGCAGTATTTT. Encoded protein: CASSLASGFFTDTQYF.

This clonotype has only a few counts. The rearrangement links TRBV7-9 to TRBJ2-7; 10 nucleotides match TRBD2. This CDR3 spans 15 amino acids. Germline V gene sequence: CDR1 SEHNR, CDR2 FQNEAQ (reference sequence). The trim removed 4 bases at V and 2 bases at J, leaving 5 bases unmatched. CDR3 sequence: CASSSGLAAAYEQYF. The CDR3 DNA reads as TGTGCCAGCAGCTCCGGACTAGCGGCTGCCTACGAGCAGTACTTC.

The V and J genes are TRBV2 and TRBJ2-1, with D possibly called TRBD1 or TRBD2 (5 bases each). CDR3 length: 11 residues. Per germline, CDR1 SNHLY and CDR2 FYNNEI. V shed 2 bases and J shed 14 bases, with 10 bases lying between them. This chain's CDR3 is CASSEFGTEFF. CDR3 coding DNA: TGTGCCAGCAGTGAATTCGGGACGGAGTTCTTC.

The chain uses TRBV9 and TRBJ2-2; 7 bases agree with TRBD2. Trimming at V came to 4 bases and at J to 6 bases, leaving 15 bases not matched to a gene. This CDR3 is 17 amino acids long. Per germline, CDR1 SGDLS and CDR2 YYNGEE. CDR3 loop: CASSPRGDWTGAGELFF. For the CDR3, the DNA is TGTGCCAGCAGCCCCCGGGGGGACTGGACGGGGGCCGGGGAGCTGTTTTTT.

In this sample, this clonotype turned up many times. The V call is TRBV7-6, the J call TRBJ2-1; no clear D. CDR3 length equals 15 residues. With 5 bases removed from V and 0 bases from J, the gap between germline ends came to 11 bases. Germline assignment: CDR1 SGHVS and CDR2 FNYEAQ. The CDR3 coding sequence is TGTGCCAGCAGCCTCGCCCAGAGCTCCTACAATGAGCAGTTCTTC. Its protein is CASSLAQSSYNEQFF.